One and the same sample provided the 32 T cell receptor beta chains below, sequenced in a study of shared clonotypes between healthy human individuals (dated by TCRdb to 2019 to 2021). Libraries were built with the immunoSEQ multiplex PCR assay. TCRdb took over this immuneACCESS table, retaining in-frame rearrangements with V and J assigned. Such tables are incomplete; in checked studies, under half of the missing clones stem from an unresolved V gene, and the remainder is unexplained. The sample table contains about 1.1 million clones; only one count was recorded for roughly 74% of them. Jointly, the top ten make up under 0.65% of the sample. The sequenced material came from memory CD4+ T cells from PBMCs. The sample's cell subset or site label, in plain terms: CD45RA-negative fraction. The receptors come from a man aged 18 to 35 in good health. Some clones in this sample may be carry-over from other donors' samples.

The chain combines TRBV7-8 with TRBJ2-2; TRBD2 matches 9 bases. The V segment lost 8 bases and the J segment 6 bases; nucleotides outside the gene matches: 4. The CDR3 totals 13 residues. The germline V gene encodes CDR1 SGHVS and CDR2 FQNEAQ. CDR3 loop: CASLLAGAGELFF. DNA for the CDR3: TGTGCCAGCCTATTAGCGGGAGCCGGGGAGCTGTTTTTT.

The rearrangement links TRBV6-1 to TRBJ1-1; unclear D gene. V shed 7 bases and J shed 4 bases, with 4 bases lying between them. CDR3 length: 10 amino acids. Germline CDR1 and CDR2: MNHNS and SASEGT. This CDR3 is CASTRTEAFF. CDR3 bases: TGTGCCAGCACTCGCACTGAAGCTTTCTTT.

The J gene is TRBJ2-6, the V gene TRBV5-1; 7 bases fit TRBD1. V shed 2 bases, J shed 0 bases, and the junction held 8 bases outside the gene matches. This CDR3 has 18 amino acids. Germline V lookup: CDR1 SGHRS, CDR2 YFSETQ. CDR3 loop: CASSFGQVGSSGANVLTF. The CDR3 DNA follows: TGCGCCAGCAGCTTCGGACAGGTAGGAAGCTCTGGGGCCAACGTCCTGACTTTC. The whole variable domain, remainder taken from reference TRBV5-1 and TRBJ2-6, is KAGVTQTPRYLIKTRGQQVTLSCSPISGHRSVSWYQQTPGQGLQFLFEYFSETQRNKGNFPGRFSGRQFSNSRSEMNVSTLELGDSALYLCASSFGQVGSSGANVLTFGAGSRLTVL.

Written as DNA, the CDR3 is TGTGCCAGCAGCCAAGTCACGGTGCGGCCGCAGCAAGAGACCCAGTACTTC. Encoded protein: CASSQVTVRPQQETQYF. This chain joins TRBV4-2 and TRBJ2-5; D unclear. The CDR3 covers 17 residues. Germline CDR1 reads LGHNA; CDR2 reads YNFKEQ. V lost 1 base and J 2 bases, leaving 17 bases between the germline ends.

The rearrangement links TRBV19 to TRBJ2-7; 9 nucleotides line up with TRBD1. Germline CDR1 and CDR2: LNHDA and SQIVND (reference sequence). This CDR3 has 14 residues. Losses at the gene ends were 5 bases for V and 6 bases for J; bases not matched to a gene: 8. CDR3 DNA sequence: TGTGCCAGTAGTCCTTTGGACAGGGGCCTCGAGCAGTACTTC. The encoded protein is CASSPLDRGLEQYF.

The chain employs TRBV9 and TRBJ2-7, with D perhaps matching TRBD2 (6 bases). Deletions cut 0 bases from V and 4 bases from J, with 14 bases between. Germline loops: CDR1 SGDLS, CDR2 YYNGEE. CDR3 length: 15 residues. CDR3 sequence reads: CASSVGPGAQYEQYF. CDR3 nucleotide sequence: TGTGCCAGCAGCGTAGGCCCGGGAGCTCAGTACGAGCAGTACTTC.

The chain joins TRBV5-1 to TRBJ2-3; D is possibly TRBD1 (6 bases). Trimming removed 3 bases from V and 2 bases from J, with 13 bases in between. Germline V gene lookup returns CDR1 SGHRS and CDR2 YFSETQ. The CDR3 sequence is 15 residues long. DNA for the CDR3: TGCGCCAGCAGCTCGACGACAGGATACACAGATACGCAGTATTTT. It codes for CASSSTTGYTDTQYF.

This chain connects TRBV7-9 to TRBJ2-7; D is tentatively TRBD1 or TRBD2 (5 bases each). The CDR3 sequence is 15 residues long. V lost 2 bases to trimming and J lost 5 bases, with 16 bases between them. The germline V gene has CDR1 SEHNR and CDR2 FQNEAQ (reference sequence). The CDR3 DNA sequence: TGTGCCAGCAGCTTACGTCGGCAGGGAGAGGACGAGCAGTACTTC. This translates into CASSLRRQGEDEQYF.

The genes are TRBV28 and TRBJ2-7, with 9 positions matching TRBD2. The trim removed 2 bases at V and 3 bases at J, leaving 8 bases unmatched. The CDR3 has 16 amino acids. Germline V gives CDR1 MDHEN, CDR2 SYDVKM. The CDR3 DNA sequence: TGTGCCAGCAGTTTACCCCCGCGGGGGGGGAGCTACGAGCAGTACTTC. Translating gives CASSLPPRGGSYEQYF.

The CDR3, as DNA: TGTGCCAGCAGCTCCTCCGGGACAGGGGGCTTTGAGCAGTTCTTC. Translated, it gives CASSSSGTGGFEQFF. The V call is TRBV5-4, the J call TRBJ2-1, with 12 bases matching TRBD1. The CDR3 is 15 amino acids. Per the germline V gene, CDR1 is SGHNT and CDR2 is YYREEE (reference sequence). V was pared by 3 bases and J by 9 bases, with 7 bases of the junction left unmatched.

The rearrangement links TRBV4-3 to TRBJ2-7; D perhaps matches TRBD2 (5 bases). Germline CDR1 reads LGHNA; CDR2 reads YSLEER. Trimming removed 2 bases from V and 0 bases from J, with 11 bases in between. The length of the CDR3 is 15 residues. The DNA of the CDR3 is TGCGCCAGCAGCCAAAGACATGGGAGCTCCTACGAGCAGTACTTC. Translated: CASSQRHGSSYEQYF.

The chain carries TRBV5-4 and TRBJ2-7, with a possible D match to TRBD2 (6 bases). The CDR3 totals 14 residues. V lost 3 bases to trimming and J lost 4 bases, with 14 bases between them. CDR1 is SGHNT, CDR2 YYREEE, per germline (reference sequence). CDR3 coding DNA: TGTGCCAGCAGCTCGGGACTTACCTATTACGAGCAGTACTTC. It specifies CASSSGLTYYEQYF.

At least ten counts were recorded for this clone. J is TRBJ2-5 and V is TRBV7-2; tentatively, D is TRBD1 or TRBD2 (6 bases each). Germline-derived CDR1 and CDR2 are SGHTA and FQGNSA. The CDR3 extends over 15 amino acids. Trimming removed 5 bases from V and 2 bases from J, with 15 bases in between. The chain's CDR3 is CASSRGAPPQETQYF. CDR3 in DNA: TGTGCCAGCAGCAGGGGGGCCCCACCTCAAGAGACCCAGTACTTC.

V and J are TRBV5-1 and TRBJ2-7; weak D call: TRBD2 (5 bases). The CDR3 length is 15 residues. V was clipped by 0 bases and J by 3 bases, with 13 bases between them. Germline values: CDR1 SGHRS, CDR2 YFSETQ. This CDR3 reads CASSLAVASFYEQYF. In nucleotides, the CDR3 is TGCGCCAGCAGCTTGGCAGTAGCGTCGTTCTACGAGCAGTACTTC.

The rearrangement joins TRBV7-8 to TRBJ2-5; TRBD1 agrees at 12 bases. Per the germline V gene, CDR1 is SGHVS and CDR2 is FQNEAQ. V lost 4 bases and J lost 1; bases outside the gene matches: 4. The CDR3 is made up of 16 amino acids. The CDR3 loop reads CASSYPGQGAQETQYF. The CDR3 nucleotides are TGTGCCAGCAGCTACCCGGGACAGGGGGCCCAAGAGACCCAGTACTTC.

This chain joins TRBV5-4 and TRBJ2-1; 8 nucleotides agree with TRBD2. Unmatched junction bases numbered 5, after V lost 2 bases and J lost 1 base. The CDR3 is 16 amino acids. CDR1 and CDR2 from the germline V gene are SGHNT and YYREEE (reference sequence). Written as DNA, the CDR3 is TGTGCCAGCAGCTTCCGGGCGGGGGGTTCCTACAATGAGCAGTTCTTC. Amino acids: CASSFRAGGSYNEQFF.

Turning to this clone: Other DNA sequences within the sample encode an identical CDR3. Here the CDR3 reads CASSLGAGNTGELFF. DNA of the CDR3: TGCGCCAGCAGCTTAGGAGCGGGCAACACCGGGGAGCTGTTTTTT. The chain employs TRBV5-1 and TRBJ2-2; D possibly corresponds to TRBD2 (6 bases). CDR3 size: 15 residues. Germline CDR1 and CDR2: SGHRS and YFSETQ. The V and J ends lost 2 bases and 2 bases respectively, with 10 bases between them.

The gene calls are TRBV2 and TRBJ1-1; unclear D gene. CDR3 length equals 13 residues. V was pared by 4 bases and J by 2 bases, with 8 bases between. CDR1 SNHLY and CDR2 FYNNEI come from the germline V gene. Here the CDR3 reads CASSGWGNTEAFF. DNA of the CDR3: TGTGCCAGCAGTGGTTGGGGAAACACTGAAGCTTTCTTT.

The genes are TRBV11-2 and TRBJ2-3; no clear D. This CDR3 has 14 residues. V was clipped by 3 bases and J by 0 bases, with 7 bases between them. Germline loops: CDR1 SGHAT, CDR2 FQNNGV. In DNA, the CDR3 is TGTGCCAGCAGCTTCGATTGGAGCACAGATACGCAGTATTTT. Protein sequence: CASSFDWSTDTQYF.

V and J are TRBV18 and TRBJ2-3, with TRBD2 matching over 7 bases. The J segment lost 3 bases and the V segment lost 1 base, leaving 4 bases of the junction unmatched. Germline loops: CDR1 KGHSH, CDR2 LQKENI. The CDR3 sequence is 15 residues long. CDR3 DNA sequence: TGTGCCAGCTCACCACGCAGGGAGGGTACAGATACGCAGTATTTT. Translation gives CASSPRREGTDTQYF.

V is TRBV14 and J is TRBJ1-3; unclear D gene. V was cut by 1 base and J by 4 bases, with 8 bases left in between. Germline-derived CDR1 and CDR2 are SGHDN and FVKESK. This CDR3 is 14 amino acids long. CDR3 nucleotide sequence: TGTGCCAGCAGCCAAGCCCTGGGAGGAAACACCATATATTTT. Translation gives CASSQALGGNTIYF.

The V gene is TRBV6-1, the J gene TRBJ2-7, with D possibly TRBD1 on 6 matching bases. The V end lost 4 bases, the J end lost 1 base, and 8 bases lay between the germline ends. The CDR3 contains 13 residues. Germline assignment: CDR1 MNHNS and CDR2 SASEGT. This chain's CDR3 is CASSGDKSYEQYF. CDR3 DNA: TGTGCCAGCAGTGGGGACAAGTCCTACGAGCAGTACTTC.

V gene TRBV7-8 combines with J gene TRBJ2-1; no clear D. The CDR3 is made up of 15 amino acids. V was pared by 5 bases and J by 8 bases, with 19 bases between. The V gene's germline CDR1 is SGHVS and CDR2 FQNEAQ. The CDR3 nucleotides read TGTGCCAGCAGCCTCTCAGAGTTCTCAAAGGATGAGCAGTTCTTC. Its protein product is CASSLSEFSKDEQFF.

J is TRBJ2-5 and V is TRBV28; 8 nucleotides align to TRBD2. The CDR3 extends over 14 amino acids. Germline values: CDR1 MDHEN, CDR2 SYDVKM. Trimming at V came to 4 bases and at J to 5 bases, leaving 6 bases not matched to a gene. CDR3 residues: CASSWGTRRETQYF. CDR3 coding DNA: TGTGCCAGCAGTTGGGGGACTAGGAGGGAGACCCAGTACTTC.

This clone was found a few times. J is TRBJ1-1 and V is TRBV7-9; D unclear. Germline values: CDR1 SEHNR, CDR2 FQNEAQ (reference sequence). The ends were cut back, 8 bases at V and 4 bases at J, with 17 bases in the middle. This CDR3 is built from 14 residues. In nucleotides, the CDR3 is TGTGCCAGCCGTCCGGGTCCCGTGTTCACTGAAGCTTTCTTT. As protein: CASRPGPVFTEAFF.

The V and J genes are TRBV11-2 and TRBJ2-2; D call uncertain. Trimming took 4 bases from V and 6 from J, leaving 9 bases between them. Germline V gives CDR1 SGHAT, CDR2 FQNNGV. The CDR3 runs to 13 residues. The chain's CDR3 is CASSSIPPGELFF. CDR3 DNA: TGTGCCAGCAGCTCTATCCCTCCCGGGGAGCTGTTTTTT.

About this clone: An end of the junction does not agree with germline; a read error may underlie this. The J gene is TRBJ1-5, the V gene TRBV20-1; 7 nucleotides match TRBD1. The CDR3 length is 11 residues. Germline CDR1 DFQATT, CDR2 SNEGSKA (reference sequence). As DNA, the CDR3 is TGCAGTGCTCCTGTACAGGGGCCCGAGCATTTT. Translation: CSAPVQGPEHF.

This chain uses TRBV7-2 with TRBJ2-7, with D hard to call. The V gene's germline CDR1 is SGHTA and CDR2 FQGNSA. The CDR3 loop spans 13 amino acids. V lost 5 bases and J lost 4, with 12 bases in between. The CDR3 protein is CASSRNAGYEQYF. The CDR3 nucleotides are TGTGCCAGCAGCAGGAACGCCGGTTACGAGCAGTACTTC.

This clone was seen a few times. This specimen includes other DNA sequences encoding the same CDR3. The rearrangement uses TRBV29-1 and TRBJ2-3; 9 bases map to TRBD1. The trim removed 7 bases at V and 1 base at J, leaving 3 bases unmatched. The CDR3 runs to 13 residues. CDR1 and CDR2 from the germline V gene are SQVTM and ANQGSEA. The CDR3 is CSADRGGTDTQYF. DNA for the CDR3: TGCAGCGCGGACAGGGGAGGCACAGATACGCAGTATTTT.

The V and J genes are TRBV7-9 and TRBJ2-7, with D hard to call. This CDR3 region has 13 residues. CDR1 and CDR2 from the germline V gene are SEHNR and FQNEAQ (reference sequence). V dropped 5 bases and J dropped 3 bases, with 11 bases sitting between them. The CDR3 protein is CASSIRSDYEQYF. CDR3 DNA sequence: TGTGCCAGCAGCATAAGGAGCGACTACGAGCAGTACTTC.

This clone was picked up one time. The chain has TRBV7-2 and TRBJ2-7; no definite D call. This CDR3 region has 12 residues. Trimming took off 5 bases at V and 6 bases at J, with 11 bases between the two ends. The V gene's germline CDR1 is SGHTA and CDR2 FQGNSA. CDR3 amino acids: CASSPSAREQYF. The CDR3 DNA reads TGTGCCAGCAGCCCAAGTGCCCGCGAGCAGTACTTC.

The CDR3 region is CSASGHLNEKLFF. For the CDR3, the DNA is TGCAGCGCCTCCGGACACCTCAATGAAAAACTGTTTTTT. The chain recombines TRBV29-1 with TRBJ1-4, with D possibly matching TRBD1 (5 bases). The V and J ends lost 7 bases and 5 bases respectively, with 14 bases between them. Germline V lookup: CDR1 SQVTM, CDR2 ANQGSEA. The CDR3 consists of 13 residues. Supplemented by reference TRBV29-1 and TRBJ1-4, the full variable domain reads SAVISQKPSRDICQRGTSLTIQCQVDSQVTMMFWYRQQPGQSLTLIATANQGSEATYESGFVIDKFPISRPNLTFSTLTVSNMSPEDSSIYLCSASGHLNEKLFFGSGTQLSVL.